The sequence of this T cell receptor beta chain was determined in a study of post-analysis software for immune sequencing data. For the study at large: Patients with relapsing-remitting, secondary progressive and progressive-relapsing multiple sclerosis courses were all represented.

Notes on this clonotype: Its antigen is undetermined.

Whole-study findings and limits: Patients used about 5 TRBV segments, including TRBV5-6, TRBV5-1 and TRBV20-1, more often than controls. For normalized Chao1 diversity, multiple sclerosis patients scored significantly lower than controls did.

Researchers reported that TCR beta cDNA libraries carried unique molecular identifiers. TCRdb reanalysed the PCR reads using MiXCR and keeps one entry per CDR3 protein. The table shows 600,000 to 700,000 distinct CDR3 sequences, with about 60% occurring only once. Germline CDR1 reads DFQATT; CDR2 reads SNEGSKA (reference sequence). V was trimmed by 5 bases and J by 0 bases, leaving 14 bases between them. CDR3 size: 16 residues. Sequencing was carried out using blood. This chain uses TRBV20-1 with TRBJ1-6; a weak D match, TRBD1 (6 bases). The clonotype was recovered from a girl aged 2 to 9 with multiple sclerosis. The CDR3 DNA reads as TGCAGTGCTCGGACAGCCCGGAGCTCCTATAATTCACCCCTCCACTTT. Translating it yields CSARTARSSYNSPLHF.